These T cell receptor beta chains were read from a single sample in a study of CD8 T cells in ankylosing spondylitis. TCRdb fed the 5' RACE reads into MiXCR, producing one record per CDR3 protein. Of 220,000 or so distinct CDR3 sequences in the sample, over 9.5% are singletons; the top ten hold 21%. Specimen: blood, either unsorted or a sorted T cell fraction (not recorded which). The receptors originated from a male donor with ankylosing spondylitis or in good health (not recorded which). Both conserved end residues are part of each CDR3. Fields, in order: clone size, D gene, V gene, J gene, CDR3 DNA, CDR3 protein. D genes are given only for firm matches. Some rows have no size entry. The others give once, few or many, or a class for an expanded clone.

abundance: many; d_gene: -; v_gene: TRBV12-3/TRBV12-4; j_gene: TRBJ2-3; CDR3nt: TGTGCCAGCAGTTTAAGGCGGTCCAGGGATCGTACAGATACGCAGTATTTT; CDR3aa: CASSLRRSRDRTDTQYF
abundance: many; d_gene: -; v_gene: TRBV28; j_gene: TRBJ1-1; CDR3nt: TGTGCCAGCAGTCGCGAGTGGGGAATGAACACTGAAGCTTTCTTT; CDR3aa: CASSREWGMNTEAFF
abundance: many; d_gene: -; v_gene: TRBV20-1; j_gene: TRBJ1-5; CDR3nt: TGCAGTGCTAGTATTGGCAGGGCGGTAGGCAATCAGCCCCAGCATTTT; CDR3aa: CSASIGRAVGNQPQHF
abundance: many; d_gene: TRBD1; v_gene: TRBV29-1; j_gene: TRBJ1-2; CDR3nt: TGCAGCGTTGAGACAGGGGTAGGCTACACCTTC; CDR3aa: CSVETGVGYTF
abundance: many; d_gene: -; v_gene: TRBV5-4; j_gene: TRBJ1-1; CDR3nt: TGTGCCAGCAGCTTGGACAGCTCTAACACTGAAGCTTTCTTT; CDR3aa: CASSLDSSNTEAFF
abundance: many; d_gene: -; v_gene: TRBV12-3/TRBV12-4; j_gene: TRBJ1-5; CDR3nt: TGTGCCAGCAGTTTGGTCCACAGGGCTGATCAGCCCCAGCATTTT; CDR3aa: CASSLVHRADQPQHF
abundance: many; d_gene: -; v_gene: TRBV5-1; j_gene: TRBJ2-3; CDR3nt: TGCGCCAGCAGCTTGGCCGGCGGGGATACGCAGTATTTT; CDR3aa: CASSLAGGDTQYF
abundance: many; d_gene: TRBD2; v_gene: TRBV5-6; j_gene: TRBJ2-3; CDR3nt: TGTGCCAGCAGCCCATCTTTGACTAGCGTGGCGCAGTATTTT; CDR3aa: CASSPSLTSVAQYF
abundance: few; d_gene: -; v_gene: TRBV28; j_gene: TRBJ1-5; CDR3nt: TGTGCCAGCTGGGGCCAGGGGAATCAGCCCCAGCATTTT; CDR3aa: CASWGQGNQPQHF
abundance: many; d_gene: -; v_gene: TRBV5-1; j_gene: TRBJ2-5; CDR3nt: TGCGCCAGTAAGGCCCGGACAGACCAAGAGACCCAGTACTTC; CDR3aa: CASKARTDQETQYF
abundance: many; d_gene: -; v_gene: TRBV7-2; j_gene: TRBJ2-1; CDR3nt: TGTGCCAGCAGCTTAGCTGGGGGCACGACCTACAATGAGCAGTTCTTC; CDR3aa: CASSLAGGTTYNEQFF
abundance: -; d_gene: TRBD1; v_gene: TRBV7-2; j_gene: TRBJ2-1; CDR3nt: TGTGCCAGCAGCTTCTACGGGACAGACCCTTCTTACAATGAGCAGTTCTTC; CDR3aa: CASSFYGTDPSYNEQFF
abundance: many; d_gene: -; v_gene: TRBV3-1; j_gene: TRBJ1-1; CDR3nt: TGTGCCTCAGGCCGGGGAGAAGCTTTCTTT; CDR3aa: CASGRGEAFF
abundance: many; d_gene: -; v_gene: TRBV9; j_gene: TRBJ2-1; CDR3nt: TGTGCCAGCAGCACAGGGAGGGGGGGCCGGTACAATGAGCAGTTCTTC; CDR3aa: CASSTGRGGRYNEQFF
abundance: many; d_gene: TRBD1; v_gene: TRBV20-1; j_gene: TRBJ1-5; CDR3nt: TGCAGTGTCGTCCCGGGACAGGGCCGGATCGGCAATCAGCCCCAGCATTTT; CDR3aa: CSVVPGQGRIGNQPQHF
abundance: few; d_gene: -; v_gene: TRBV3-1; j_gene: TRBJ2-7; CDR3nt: TGTGCCAGCAGCCAAGATGGGGGGACCTACCCACCCGAGCAGTACTTC; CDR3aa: CASSQDGGTYPPEQYF
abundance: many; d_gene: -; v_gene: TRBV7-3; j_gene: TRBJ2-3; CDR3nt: TGTGCCAGCAGATCTGCCGGGGTCGGCGCAGATACGCAGTATTTT; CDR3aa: CASRSAGVGADTQYF
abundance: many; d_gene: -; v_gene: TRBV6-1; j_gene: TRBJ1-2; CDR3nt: TGTGCCAGCAGCCCAAACAGGGATGTTAACTATGGCTACACCTTC; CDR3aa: CASSPNRDVNYGYTF
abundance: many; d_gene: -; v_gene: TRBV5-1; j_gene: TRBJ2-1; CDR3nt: TGCGCCAGCAGCTCCACCTCTAGGGGCAATGAGCAGTTCTTC; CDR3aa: CASSSTSRGNEQFF
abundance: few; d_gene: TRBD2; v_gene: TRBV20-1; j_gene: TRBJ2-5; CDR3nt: TGCAGTGCTCCTCGACTAGCGGGGGAGGAGACCCAGTACTTC; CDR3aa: CSAPRLAGEETQYF
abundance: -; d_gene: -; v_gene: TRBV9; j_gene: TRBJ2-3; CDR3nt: TGTGCCAGCAGCGTAGCCCAGGGCCGCACAGATACGCAGTATTTT; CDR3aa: CASSVAQGRTDTQYF
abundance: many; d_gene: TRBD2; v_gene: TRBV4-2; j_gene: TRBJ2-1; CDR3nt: TGTGCCAGCAGCCAAGAATTACTAGCGGGGGACAATGAGCAGTTCTTC; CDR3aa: CASSQELLAGDNEQFF
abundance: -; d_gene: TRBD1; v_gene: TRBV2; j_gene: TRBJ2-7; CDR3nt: TGTGCCAGCAGGCGGAACAGGGGGACCGAGCAGTACTTC; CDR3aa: CASRRNRGTEQYF
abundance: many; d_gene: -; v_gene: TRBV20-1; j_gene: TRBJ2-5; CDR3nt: TGCAGTGCTAGATGGGAGACCCAGTACTTC; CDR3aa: CSARWETQYF
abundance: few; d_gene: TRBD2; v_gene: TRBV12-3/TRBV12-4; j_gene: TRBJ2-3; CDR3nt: TGTGCCAGCAGTAACCCCTGGGTAGCGGGGGACTCAGATACGCAGTATTTT; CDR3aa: CASSNPWVAGDSDTQYF
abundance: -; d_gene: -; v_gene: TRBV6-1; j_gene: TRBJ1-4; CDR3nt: TGTGCCAGCAGTGCAGGGGTTAAAACTAATGAAAAACTGTTTTTT; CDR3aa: CASSAGVKTNEKLFF
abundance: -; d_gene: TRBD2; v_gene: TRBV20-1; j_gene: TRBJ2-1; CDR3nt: TGCAGTGCTAGAGATCCGGGACTAACCTACAATGAGCAGTTCTTC; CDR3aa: CSARDPGLTYNEQFF
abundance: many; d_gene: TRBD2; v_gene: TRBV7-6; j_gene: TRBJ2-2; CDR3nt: TGTGCCAGCTCCCCCGGGGGGGCGAGCACCGGGGAGCTGTTTTTT; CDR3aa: CASSPGGASTGELFF
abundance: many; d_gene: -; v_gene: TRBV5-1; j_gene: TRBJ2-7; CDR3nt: TGCGCCAGCAGCTTGGGCTCGGGGCCAGCGAATTACGAGCAGTACTTC; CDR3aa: CASSLGSGPANYEQYF
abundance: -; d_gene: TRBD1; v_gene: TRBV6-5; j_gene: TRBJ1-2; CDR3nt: TGTGCCAGCAGTTACTCCGGACAGGGCCCAGTTACTTATGGCTACACCTTC; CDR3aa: CASSYSGQGPVTYGYTF
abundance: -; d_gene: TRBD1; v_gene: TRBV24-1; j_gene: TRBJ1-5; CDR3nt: TGTGCCACCAGTGAACGGCCCGGACAGGGGGATCGCAATCAGCCCCAGCATTTT; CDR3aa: CATSERPGQGDRNQPQHF
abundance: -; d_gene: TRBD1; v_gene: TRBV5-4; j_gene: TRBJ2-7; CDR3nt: TGTGCCAGCAGCTCCTACAGGGGAACAGCCTACGAGCAGTACTTC; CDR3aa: CASSSYRGTAYEQYF
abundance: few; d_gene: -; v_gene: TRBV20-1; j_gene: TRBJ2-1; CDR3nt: TGCAGCGCCACACCCTCCTACAATGAGCAGTTCTTC; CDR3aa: CSATPSYNEQFF
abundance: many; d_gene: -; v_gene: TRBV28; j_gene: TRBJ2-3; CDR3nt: TGTGCCAGCAGTTTATGGGGGGGGGCCTACACAGATACGCAGTATTTT; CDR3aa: CASSLWGGAYTDTQYF
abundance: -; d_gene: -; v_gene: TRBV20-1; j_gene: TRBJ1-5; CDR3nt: TGCAGTGCTAGAGATCTGGGCAATCAGCCCCAGCATTTT; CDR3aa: CSARDLGNQPQHF
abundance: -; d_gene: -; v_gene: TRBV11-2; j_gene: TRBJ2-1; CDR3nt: TGTGCCAGCAGCTTAGATATCGGACCCTATTCCTACAATGAGCAGTTCTTC; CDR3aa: CASSLDIGPYSYNEQFF
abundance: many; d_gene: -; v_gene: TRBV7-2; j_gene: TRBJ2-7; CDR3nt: TGTGCCAGCAGCCCACGACCTTTCGAGCAGTACTTC; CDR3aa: CASSPRPFEQYF
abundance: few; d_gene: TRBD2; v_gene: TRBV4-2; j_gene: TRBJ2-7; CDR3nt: TGTGCCAGCAGCCTCGGACTAGCGGGGGCTCCTCCGTTGGAGCAGTACTTC; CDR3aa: CASSLGLAGAPPLEQYF
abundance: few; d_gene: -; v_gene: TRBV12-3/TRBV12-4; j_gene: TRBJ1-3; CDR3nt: TGTGCCAGCAGTTTTCGGGGGAGGTTAGGAAACACCATATATTTT; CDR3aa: CASSFRGRLGNTIYF
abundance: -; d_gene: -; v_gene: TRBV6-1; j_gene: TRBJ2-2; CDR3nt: TGTGCCAGCAGCGTGGGACAGAACACCGGGGAGCTGTTTTTT; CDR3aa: CASSVGQNTGELFF
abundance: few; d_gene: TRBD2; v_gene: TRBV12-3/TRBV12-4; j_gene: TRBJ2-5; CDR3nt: TGTGCCAGCAGTTTTTCTAGCGGGGGGGCCCGTCGTGAGACCCAGTACTTC; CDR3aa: CASSFSSGGARRETQYF
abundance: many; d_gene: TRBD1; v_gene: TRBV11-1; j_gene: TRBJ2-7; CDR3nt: TGTGCCACCGGACAGGGGGCGAGAGTGGACGAGCAGTACTTC; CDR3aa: CATGQGARVDEQYF
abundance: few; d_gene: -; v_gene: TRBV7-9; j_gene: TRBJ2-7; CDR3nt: TGTGCCAGCAGCGGGGGCGACTACGAGCAGTACTTC; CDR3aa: CASSGGDYEQYF
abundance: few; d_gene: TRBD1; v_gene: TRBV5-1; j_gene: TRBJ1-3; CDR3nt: TGCGCCAGCAGCGCCCCGGGACAGGGGGATGGAAACACCATATATTTT; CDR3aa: CASSAPGQGDGNTIYF
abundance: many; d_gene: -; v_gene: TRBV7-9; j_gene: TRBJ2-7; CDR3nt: TGTGCCAGTTCCGACAGCCTCTACGAGCAGTACTTC; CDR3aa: CASSDSLYEQYF
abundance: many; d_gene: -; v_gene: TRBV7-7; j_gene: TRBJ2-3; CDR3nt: TGTGCTAGCAGCTTGACCCCCGGGCCTCGCACAGATACGCAGTATTTT; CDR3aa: CASSLTPGPRTDTQYF
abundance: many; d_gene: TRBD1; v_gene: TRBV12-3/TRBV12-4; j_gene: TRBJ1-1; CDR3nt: TGTGCCAGCAGTTTGACAGGGGACATGAACACTGAAGCTTTCTTT; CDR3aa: CASSLTGDMNTEAFF
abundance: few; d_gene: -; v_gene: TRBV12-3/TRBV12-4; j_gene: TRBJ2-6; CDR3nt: TGTGCCAGCAGTTACAGGGTCTCTGGGGCCAACGTCCTGACTTTC; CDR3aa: CASSYRVSGANVLTF
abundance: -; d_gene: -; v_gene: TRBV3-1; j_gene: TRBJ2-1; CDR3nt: TGTGCCAGCAGCCAAGATGGTGTCCGGAATGAGCAGTTCTTC; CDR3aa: CASSQDGVRNEQFF
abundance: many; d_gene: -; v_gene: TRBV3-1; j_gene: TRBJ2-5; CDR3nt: TGTGCCAGCAGCCAAGATAGGGCAGAACTTTCAGAGACCCAGTACTTC; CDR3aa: CASSQDRAELSETQYF
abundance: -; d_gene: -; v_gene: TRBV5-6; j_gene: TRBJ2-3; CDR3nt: TGTGCCAGCAGCTTCTGGAGCGGGTACACAGATACGCAGTATTTT; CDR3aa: CASSFWSGYTDTQYF
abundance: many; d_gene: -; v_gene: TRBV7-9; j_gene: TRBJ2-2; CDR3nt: TGTGCCAGCAGCCTATTCCAGGACACCGGGGAGCTGTTTTTT; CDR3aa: CASSLFQDTGELFF
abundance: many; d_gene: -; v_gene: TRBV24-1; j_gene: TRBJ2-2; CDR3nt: TGTGCCACCCAGGAGGACGCGAACACCGGGGAGCTGTTTTTT; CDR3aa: CATQEDANTGELFF
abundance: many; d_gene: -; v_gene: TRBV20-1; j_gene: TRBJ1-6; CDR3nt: TGCAGTGCTAGGAGGGATAATTCACCCCTCCACTTT; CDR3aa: CSARRDNSPLHF
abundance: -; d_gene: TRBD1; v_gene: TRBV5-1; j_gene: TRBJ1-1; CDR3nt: TGCGCCAGCAGCCACGAACAAACAGGGGGCTTTTCTGAAGCTTTCTTT; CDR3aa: CASSHEQTGGFSEAFF
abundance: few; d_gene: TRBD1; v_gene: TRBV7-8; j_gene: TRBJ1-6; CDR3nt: TGTGCCAGCAGCTTCAAGACAGGGGAGTTCCCCTATAATTCACCCCTCCACTTT; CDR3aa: CASSFKTGEFPYNSPLHF
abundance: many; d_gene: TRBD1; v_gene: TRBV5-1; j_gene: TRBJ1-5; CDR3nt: TGCGCCAGCAGCCCGACAGGGGTTGGAAATCAGCCCCAGCATTTT; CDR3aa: CASSPTGVGNQPQHF